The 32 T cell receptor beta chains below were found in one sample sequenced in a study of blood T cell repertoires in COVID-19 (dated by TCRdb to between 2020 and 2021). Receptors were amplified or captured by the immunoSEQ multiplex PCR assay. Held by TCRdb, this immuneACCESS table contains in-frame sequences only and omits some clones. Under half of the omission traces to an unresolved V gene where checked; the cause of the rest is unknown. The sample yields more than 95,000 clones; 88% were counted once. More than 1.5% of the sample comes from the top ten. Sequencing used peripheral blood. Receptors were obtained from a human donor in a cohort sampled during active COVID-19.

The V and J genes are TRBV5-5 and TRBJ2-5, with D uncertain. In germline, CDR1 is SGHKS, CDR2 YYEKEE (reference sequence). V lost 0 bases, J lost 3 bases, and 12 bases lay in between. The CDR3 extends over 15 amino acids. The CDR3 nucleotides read TGTGCCAGCAGCTTGGGGGCTGGATTCGAAGAGACCCAGTACTTC. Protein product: CASSLGAGFEETQYF.

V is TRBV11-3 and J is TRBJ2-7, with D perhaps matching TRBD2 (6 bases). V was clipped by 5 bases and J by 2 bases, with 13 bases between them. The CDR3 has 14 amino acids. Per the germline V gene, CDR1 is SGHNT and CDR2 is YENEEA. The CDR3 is CASSPTGGAYEQYF. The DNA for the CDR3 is TGTGCCAGCAGCCCGACTGGCGGGGCCTACGAGCAGTACTTC. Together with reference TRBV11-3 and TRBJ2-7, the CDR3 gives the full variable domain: EAGVVQSPRYKIIEKKQPVAFWCNPISGHNTLYWYLQNLGQGPELLIRYENEEAVDDSQLPKDRFSAERLKGVDSTLKIQPAELGDSAVYLCASSPTGGAYEQYFGPGTRLTVT.

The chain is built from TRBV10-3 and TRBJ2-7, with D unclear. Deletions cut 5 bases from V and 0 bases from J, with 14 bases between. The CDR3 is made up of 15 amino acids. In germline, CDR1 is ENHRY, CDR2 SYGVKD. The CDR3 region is CAISSRFPSSYEQYF. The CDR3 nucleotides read TGTGCCATCAGTTCGAGGTTTCCCTCCTCCTACGAGCAGTACTTC.

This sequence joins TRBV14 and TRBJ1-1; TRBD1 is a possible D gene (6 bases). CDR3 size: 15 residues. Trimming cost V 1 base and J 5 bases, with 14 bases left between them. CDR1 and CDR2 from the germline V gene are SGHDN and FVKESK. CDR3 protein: CASSQGARGWTEAFF. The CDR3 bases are TGTGCCAGCAGCCAAGGGGCAAGGGGGTGGACTGAAGCTTTCTTT.

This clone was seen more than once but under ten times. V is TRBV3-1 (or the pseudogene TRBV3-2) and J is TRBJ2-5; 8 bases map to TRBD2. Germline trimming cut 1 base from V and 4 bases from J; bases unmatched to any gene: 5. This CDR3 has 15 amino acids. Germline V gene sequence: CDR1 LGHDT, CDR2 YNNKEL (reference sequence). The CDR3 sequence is CASSQGAGGGETQYF. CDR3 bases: TGTGCCAGCAGCCAAGGGGCGGGGGGTGGAGAGACCCAGTACTTC.

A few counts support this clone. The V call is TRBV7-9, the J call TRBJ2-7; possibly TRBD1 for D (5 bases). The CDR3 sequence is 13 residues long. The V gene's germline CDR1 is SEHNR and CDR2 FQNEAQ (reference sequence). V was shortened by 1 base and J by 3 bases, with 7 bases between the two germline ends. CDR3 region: CASSLGRVYEQYF. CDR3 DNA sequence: TGTGCCAGCAGCTTAGGCAGGGTCTACGAGCAGTACTTC.

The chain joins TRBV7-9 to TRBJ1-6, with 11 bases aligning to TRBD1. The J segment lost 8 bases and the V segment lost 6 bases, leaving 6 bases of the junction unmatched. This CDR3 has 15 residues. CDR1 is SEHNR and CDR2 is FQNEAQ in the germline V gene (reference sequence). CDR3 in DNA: TGTGCCAGCAGATCAGGACAGGGGGCGTATTCACCCCTCCACTTT. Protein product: CASRSGQGAYSPLHF.

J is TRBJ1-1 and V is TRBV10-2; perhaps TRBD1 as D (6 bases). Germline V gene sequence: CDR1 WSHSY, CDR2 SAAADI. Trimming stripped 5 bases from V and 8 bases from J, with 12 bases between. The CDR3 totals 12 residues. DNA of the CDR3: TGCGCCAGCAGTTCCAATCAGGGGGAAGCTTTCTTT. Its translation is CASSSNQGEAFF.

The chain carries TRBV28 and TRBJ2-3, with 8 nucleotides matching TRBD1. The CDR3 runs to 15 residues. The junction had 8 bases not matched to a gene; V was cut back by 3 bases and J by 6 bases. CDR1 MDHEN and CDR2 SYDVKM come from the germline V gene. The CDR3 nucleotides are TGTGCCAGCAGTTTGCAGGGGGCTGAATTCGATACGCAGTATTTT. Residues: CASSLQGAEFDTQYF. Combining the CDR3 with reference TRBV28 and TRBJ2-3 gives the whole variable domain DVKVTQSSRYLVKRTGEKVFLECVQDMDHENMFWYRQDPGLGLRLIYFSYDVKMKEKGDIPEGYSVSREKKERFSLILESASTNQTSMYLCASSLQGAEFDTQYFGPGTRLTVL.

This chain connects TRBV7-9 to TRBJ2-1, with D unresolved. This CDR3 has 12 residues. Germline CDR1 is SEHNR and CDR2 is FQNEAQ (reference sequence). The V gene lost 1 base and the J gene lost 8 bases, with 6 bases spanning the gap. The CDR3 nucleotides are TGTGCCAGCAGCTTAGGGAGCTATGAGCAGTTCTTC. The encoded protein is CASSLGSYEQFF.

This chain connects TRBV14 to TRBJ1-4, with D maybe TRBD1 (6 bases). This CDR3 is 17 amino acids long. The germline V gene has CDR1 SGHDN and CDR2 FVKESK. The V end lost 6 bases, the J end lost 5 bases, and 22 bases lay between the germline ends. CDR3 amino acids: CASRGWGRGGLNEKLFF. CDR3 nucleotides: TGTGCCAGCAGAGGGTGGGGGCGAGGGGGTTTAAATGAAAAACTGTTTTTT. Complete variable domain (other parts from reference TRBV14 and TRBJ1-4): EAGVTQFPSHSVIEKGQTVTLRCDPISGHDNLYWYRRVMGKEIKFLLHFVKESKQDESGMPNNRFLAERTGGTYSTLKVQPAELEDSGVYFCASRGWGRGGLNEKLFFGSGTQLSVL.

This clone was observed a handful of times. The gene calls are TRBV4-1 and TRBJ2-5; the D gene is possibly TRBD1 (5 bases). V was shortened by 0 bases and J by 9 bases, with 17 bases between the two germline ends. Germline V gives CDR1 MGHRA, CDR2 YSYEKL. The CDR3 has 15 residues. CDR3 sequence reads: CASSQDPTRVGAQYF. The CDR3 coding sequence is TGCGCCAGCAGCCAAGATCCGACACGGGTAGGGGCCCAGTACTTC.

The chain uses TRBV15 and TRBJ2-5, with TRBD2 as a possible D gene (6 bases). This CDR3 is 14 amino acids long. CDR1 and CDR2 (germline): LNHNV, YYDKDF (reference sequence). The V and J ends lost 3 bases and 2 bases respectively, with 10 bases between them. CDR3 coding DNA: TGTGCCACCAGCAGGGAAGGGAGGCAAGAGACCCAGTACTTC. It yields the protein CATSREGRQETQYF.

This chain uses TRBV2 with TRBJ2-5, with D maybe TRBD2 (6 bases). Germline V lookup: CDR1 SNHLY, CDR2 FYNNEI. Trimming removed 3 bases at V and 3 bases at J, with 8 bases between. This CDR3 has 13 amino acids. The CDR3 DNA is TGTGCCAGCAGTGAGCGGGGAAAAGAGACCCAGTACTTC. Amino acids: CASSERGKETQYF.

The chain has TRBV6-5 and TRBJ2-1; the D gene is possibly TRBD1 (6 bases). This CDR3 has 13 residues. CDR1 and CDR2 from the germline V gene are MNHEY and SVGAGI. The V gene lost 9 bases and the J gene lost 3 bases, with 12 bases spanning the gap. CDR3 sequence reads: CASSTGYYNEQFF. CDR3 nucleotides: TGTGCCAGTTCCACAGGGTACTACAATGAGCAGTTCTTC.

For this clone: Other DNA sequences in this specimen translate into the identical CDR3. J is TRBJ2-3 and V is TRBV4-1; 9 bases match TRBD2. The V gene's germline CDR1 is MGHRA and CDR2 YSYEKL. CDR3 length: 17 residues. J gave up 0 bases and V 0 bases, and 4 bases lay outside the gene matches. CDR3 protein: CASSQESGRPSTDTQYF. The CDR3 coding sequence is TGCGCCAGCAGCCAAGAAAGCGGGAGGCCCAGCACAGATACGCAGTATTTT.

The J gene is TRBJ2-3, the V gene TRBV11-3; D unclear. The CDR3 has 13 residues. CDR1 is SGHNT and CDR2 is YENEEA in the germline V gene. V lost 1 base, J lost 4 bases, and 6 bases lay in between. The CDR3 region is CASSLAPPDTQYF. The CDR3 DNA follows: TGTGCCAGCAGCTTAGCTCCCCCAGATACGCAGTATTTT.

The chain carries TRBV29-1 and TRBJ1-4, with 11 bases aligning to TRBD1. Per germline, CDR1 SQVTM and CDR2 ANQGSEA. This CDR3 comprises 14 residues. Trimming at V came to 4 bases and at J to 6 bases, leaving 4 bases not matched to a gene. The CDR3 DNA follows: TGCAGCGTTGCGACGGGACAGGGGGATGAAAAACTGTTTTTT. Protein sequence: CSVATGQGDEKLFF.

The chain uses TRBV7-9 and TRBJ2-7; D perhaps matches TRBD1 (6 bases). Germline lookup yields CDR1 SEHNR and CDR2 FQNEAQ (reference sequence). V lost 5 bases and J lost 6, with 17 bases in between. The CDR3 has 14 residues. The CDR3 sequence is CASSTGTSTGEQYF. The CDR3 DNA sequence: TGTGCCAGCAGCACCGGGACATCAACGGGCGAGCAGTACTTC.

Written as DNA, the CDR3 is TGTGCCAGCGAAGAGACGGGGGGCGGGAACGGGGAGCTGTTTTTT. Translating it yields CASEETGGGNGELFF. This rearrangement joins TRBV2 to TRBJ2-2; weak D call: TRBD2 (7 bases). Trimming stripped 8 bases from V and 7 bases from J, with 20 bases between. The CDR3 covers 15 residues. Germline V gene sequence: CDR1 SNHLY, CDR2 FYNNEI.

CDR3 loop: CASRQGTSNYGYTF. CDR3 nucleotide sequence: TGTGCCAGCAGACAAGGGACATCTAACTATGGCTACACCTTC. This rearrangement joins TRBV6-6 to TRBJ1-2, with D perhaps TRBD1 (6 bases). The germline V and J ends were trimmed by 6 bases and 0 bases, with 11 bases remaining between them. The germline gives CDR1 MNHNY, CDR2 SVGAGI (reference sequence). The CDR3 runs 14 residues.

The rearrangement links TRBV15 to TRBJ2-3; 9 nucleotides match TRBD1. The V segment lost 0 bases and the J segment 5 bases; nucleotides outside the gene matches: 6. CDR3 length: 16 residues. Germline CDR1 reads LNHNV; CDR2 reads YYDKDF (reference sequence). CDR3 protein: CATSRDGGQGQDTQYF. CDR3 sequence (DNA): TGTGCCACCAGCAGAGATGGGGGACAGGGTCAAGATACGCAGTATTTT.

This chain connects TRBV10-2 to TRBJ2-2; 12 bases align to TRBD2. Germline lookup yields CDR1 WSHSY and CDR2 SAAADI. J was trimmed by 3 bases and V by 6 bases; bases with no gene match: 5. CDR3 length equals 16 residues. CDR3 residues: CASSPRLAGDTGELFF. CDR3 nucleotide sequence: TGCGCCAGCAGCCCACGACTAGCGGGAGACACCGGGGAGCTGTTTTTT.

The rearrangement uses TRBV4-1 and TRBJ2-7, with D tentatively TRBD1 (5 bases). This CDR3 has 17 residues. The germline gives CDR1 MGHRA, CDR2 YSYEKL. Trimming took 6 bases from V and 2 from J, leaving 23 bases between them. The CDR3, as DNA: TGCGCCAGCAGTCTATCTGGGGCTGGTAGGAAAGCCTACGAGCAGTACTTC. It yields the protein CASSLSGAGRKAYEQYF.

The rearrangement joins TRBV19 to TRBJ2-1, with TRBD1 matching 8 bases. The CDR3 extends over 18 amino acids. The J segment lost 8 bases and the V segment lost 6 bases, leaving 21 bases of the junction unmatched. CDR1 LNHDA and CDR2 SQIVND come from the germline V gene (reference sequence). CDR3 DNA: TGTGCCAGTAGGGATCGGGGGTGGAAAGGGACAGGCTCCGATGAGCAGTTCTTC. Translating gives CASRDRGWKGTGSDEQFF. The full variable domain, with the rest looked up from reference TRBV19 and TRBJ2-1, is DGGITQSPKYLFRKEGQNVTLSCEQNLNHDAMYWYRQDPGQGLRLIYYSQIVNDFQKGDIAEGYSVSREKKESFPLTVTSAQKNPTAFYLCASRDRGWKGTGSDEQFFGPGTRLTVL.

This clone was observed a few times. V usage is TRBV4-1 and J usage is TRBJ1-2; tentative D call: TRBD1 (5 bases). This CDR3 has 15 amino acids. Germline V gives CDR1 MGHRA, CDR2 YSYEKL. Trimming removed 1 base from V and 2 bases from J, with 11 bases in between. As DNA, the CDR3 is TGCGCCAGCAGCCAAGCGTTCGGGGGAAACTATGGCTACACCTTC. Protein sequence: CASSQAFGGNYGYTF.

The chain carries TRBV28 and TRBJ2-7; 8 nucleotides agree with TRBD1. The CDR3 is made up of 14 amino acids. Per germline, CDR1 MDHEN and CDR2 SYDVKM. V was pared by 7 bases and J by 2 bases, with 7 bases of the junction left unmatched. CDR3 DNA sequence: TGTGCCAGCACTGGGGGACAGGTACCCTACGAGCAGTACTTC. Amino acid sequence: CASTGGQVPYEQYF.

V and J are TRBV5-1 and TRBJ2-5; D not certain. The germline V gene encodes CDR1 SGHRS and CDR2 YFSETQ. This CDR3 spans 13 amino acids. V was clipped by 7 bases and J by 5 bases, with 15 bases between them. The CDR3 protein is CASAQSSMETQYF. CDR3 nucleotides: TGCGCCAGCGCTCAGTCATCAATGGAGACCCAGTACTTC.

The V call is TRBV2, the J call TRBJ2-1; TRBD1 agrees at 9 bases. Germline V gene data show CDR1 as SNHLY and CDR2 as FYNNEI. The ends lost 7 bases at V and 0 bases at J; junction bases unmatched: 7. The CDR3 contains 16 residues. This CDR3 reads CASTTQGASSYNEQFF. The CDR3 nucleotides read TGTGCCAGCACCACACAGGGGGCCAGCTCCTACAATGAGCAGTTCTTC.

The DNA for the CDR3 is TGTGCCAGCAGCTTGGATCAGACAACCGAGCAGTACTTC. Its protein is CASSLDQTTEQYF. The chain uses TRBV5-6 and TRBJ2-7, with unresolved D. V was pared by 0 bases and J by 6 bases, with 10 bases between. CDR1 is SGHDT and CDR2 is YYEEEE in the germline V gene. The CDR3 has 13 amino acids. The full variable domain, completed using reference TRBV5-6 and TRBJ2-7, is DAGVTQSPTHLIKTRGQQVTLRCSPKSGHDTVSWYQQALGQGPQFIFQYYEEEERQRGNFPDRFSGHQFPNYSSELNVNALLLGDSALYLCASSLDQTTEQYFGPGTRLTVT.

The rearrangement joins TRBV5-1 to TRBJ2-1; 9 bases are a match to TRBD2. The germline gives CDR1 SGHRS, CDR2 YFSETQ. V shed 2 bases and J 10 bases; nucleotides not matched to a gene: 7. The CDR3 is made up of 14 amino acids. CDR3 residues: CASSFGGGAEEQFF. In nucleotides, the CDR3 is TGCGCCAGCAGCTTTGGCGGGGGGGCAGAAGAGCAGTTCTTC.

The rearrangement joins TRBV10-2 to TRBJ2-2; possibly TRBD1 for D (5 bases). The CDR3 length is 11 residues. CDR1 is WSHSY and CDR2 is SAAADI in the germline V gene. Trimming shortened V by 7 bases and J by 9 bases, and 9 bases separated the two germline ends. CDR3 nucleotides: TGCGCCAGCAAGGGGCACCGGGAGCTGTTTTTT. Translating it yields CASKGHRELFF.